The rows below give T cell receptor beta chains drawn from one sample of a study of blood T cell repertoires in COVID-19. The table came from immunoSEQ multiplex PCR; TCRdb's copy has only in-frame clones and leaves some out. The sample yields 35,000 to 40,000 clones, 70% to 90% seen once. Sequencing used peripheral blood. The source of these receptors is a man in his sixties with COVID-19, enrolled during active disease. CDR3s include the opening cysteine and the closing phenylalanine or tryptophan.

v_gene	j_gene	CDR3aa
TRBV5-3	TRBJ2-1	CARSFRDRSYNEQFF
TRBV2	TRBJ1-2	CASRETRGYTF
TRBV6-5	TRBJ1-6	CASSYRTADSPLHF
TRBV5-7	TRBJ2-5	CASSLDRYNQETQYF
TRBV3-1/TRBV3-2	TRBJ1-3	CASSPVRGTIYF
TRBV11-3	TRBJ2-5	CASRPSGVETQYF
TRBV30	TRBJ1-1	CAWSRTGNVGWSFQAFF
TRBV2	TRBJ2-1	CATNQLGSGLGFF
TRBV30	TRBJ2-1	CAWSTPGTGVFF
TRBV6-5	TRBJ2-7	CASAVDSAYEQYF
TRBV29-1	TRBJ1-1	CSVVGGLTEAFF
TRBV29-1	TRBJ2-3	CSVDSYTDTQYF
TRBV4-1	TRBJ1-1	CASSQEGGVGNTEAFF
TRBV28	TRBJ1-1	CASSSTLGHLNTEAFF
TRBV28	TRBJ2-7	CASSRGGRSYEQYF
TRBV5-4	TRBJ1-2	CASSLATGGGYTF
TRBV10-3	TRBJ2-1	CAISEGAGDYNEQFF
TRBV28	TRBJ2-7	CASSLFRLAGGNEQYF
TRBV19	TRBJ2-1	CASSIDGAGGYNEQFF
TRBV28	TRBJ2-2	CASSFTHYRGRRGTGELFF
TRBV18	TRBJ1-1	CASSPKQGGGNTEAFF
TRBV27	TRBJ1-2	CASKNLDRVNYGYTF
TRBV30	TRBJ1-1	CAWLTGPGNTEAFF
TRBV10-3	TRBJ1-1	CAISLADMNTEAFF
TRBV7-8	TRBJ1-3	CASSFRGDTGNTIYF
TRBV4-3	TRBJ2-7	CASSRAGTSATYEQYF
TRBV27	TRBJ2-6	CASSLGQAGANVLTF
TRBV19	TRBJ2-7	CASSIGGSGSYEQYF
TRBV4-1	TRBJ1-1	CASSQRSSGMNTEAFF
TRBV5-4	TRBJ2-1	CASSLRGYEQFF
TRBV5-4	TRBJ1-5	CARTGGGGGQPQHF
TRBV3-1/TRBV3-2	TRBJ1-2	CASSVRGYGYTF
TRBV18	TRBJ2-2	CASSGLTSGSAGELFF
TRBV27	TRBJ2-7	CASSLMGPHGPYEQYF
TRBV6-6	TRBJ2-4	CASSQKMVGLAEFGKNIQYF
TRBV19	TRBJ2-7	CASRSSFEQYF